Below, 8 T cell receptor beta chains from the same sample are listed, as sequenced in a study of cytomegalovirus exposure and HLA in healthy donors. The PCR used 60 Vbeta and 13 Jbeta primers. Libraries were prepared by immunoSEQ multiplex PCR; TCRdb keeps only in-frame clonotypes and omits some of them. This repertoire shows some 130,000 clones, approximately 84% found once; its top ten account for approximately 1.7%. Sequencing was performed on PBMCs. Every receptor here comes from a woman aged 35 to 49 in good health and CMV-seronegative.

The V call is TRBV9, the J call TRBJ2-1; 14 positions agree with TRBD2. CDR1 and CDR2 from the germline V gene are SGDLS and YYNGEE. CDR3 length: 17 amino acids. Germline trimming cut 3 bases from V and 8 bases from J; bases unmatched to any gene: 10. The CDR3 coding sequence is TGTGCCAGCAGCGCGAGTGGACTAGCGGGAGGAAGGGATGAGCAGTTCTTC. This translates into CASSASGLAGGRDEQFF.

V and J are TRBV7-3 and TRBJ2-4; D is perhaps TRBD1 (5 bases). Trimming removed 4 bases at V and 8 bases at J, with 12 bases between. This CDR3 spans 13 amino acids. Per germline, CDR1 SGHTA and CDR2 FQGTGA. CDR3 sequence reads: CASSSQGPDIQYF. The CDR3 nucleotides are TGTGCCAGCAGCTCCCAGGGTCCGGACATTCAGTACTTC.

The genes are TRBV5-5 and TRBJ1-1; possibly TRBD1 for D (5 bases). Trimming removed 0 bases from V and 6 bases from J, with 12 bases in between. Per germline, CDR1 SGHKS and CDR2 YYEKEE (reference sequence). There are 14 residues in the CDR3. The CDR3 DNA is TGTGCCAGCAGCTTGGGGCGGGGGGTCCCTGAAGCTTTCTTT. Encoded protein: CASSLGRGVPEAFF.

This clone showed up just a few times. The rearrangement joins TRBV9 to TRBJ2-1; 8 positions match TRBD2. V dropped 0 bases and J dropped 4; count of bases not matched to a gene: 3. The CDR3 contains 15 residues. Looked up from germline, CDR1 is SGDLS and CDR2 is YYNGEE. This CDR3 is CASSVGGLGYNEQFF. Here the CDR3 DNA reads TGTGCCAGCAGCGTAGGGGGACTAGGGTACAATGAGCAGTTCTTC.

The chain carries TRBV7-7 and TRBJ2-5; D may be TRBD1 (7 bases). CDR1 is SSHAT and CDR2 is FNYEAQ in the germline V gene (reference sequence). This CDR3 comprises 15 residues. The ends were cut back, 5 bases at V and 2 bases at J, with 15 bases in the middle. The CDR3 reads CASSPLQGGQETQYF. CDR3 nucleotide sequence: TGTGCCAGCAGCCCATTGCAGGGGGGTCAAGAGACCCAGTACTTC.

The chain recombines TRBV2 with TRBJ2-5, with unresolved D. V lost 2 bases to trimming and J lost 3 bases, with 10 bases between them. CDR3 size: 14 residues. The V gene's germline CDR1 is SNHLY and CDR2 FYNNEI. In DNA form, the CDR3 reads TGTGCCAGCAGTGAATTATTTCCCGAAGAGACCCAGTACTTC. This encodes CASSELFPEETQYF.

Remarks on this clone: Other DNA sequences from this sample encode an identical CDR3 as well. The chain joins TRBV7-9 to TRBJ2-7; D may be TRBD1 (5 bases). Germline V gives CDR1 SEHNR, CDR2 FQNEAQ (reference sequence). The CDR3 loop spans 13 amino acids. V was shortened by 5 bases and J by 3 bases, with 11 bases between the two germline ends. The CDR3 here is CASSVTGVYEQYF. The CDR3 nucleotides are TGTGCCAGCAGCGTCACAGGAGTCTACGAGCAGTACTTC. The full variable domain, in which reference TRBV7-9 and TRBJ2-7 provide the parts outside the CDR3, is DTGVSQNPRHKITKRGQNVTFRCDPISEHNRLYWYRQTLGQGPEFLTYFQNEAQLEKSRLLSDRFSAERPKGSFSTLEIQRTEQGDSAMYLCASSVTGVYEQYFGPGTRLTVT.

The rearrangement uses TRBV5-6 and TRBJ2-5; TRBD2 is a possible D gene (5 bases). There are 12 residues in the CDR3. Germline V gene lookup returns CDR1 SGHDT and CDR2 YYEEEE. V gave up 2 bases and J gave up 5 bases, with 7 bases separating them. CDR3 sequence (DNA): TGTGCCAGCAGCTTCGGGGTTGAGACCCAGTACTTC. It encodes CASSFGVETQYF. The full variable domain, with the rest looked up from reference TRBV5-6 and TRBJ2-5, is DAGVTQSPTHLIKTRGQQVTLRCSPKSGHDTVSWYQQALGQGPQFIFQYYEEEERQRGNFPDRFSGHQFPNYSSELNVNALLLGDSALYLCASSFGVETQYFGPGTRLLVL.